Below, one TCR beta chain is given with its context. The entry originates in a study of blood T cell repertoires in COVID-19. Study background: COVID-19 samples from acute and convalescent phases originated in the United States, Italy and Spain.

The CDR3 totals 13 residues. Germline V gene sequence: CDR1 MNHEY, CDR2 SMNVEV (reference sequence). Trimming took 3 bases from V and 3 from J, leaving 9 bases between them. As originally analysed: Reference gene primer amplification gave nucleated cell count estimates. Assay: immunoSEQ multiplex PCR; the TCRdb copy retains only in-frame clones and omits some. The V and J calls and clone size were taken over from that table, and D and trimming were inferred from the DNA. The sample records around 100,000 clones, approximately 85% being singletons. J is TRBJ2-7 and V is TRBV27; D might be TRBD1 (5 bases). The receptor was derived from a man in his sixties with acute or convalescent COVID-19. Sample: peripheral blood. The CDR3 loop reads CASSFGQFYEQYF. The DNA of the CDR3 is TGTGCCAGCAGTTTTGGACAATTCTACGAGCAGTACTTC.